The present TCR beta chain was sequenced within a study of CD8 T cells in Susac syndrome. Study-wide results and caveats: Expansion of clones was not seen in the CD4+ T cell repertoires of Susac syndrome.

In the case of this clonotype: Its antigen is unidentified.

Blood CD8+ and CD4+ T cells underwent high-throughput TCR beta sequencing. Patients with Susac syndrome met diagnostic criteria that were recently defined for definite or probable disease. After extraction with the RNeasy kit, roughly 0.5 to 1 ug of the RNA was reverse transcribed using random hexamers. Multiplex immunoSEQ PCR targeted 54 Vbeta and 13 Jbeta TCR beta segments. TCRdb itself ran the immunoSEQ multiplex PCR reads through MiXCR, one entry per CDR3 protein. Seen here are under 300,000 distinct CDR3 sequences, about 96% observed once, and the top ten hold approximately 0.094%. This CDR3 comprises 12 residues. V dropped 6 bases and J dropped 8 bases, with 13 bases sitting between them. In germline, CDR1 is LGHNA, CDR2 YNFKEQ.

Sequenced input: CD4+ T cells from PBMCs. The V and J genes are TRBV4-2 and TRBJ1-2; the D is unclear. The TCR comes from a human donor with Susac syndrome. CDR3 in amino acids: CASSWQAGGYTF. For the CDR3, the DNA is TGTGCCAGCAGTTGGCAGGCGGGCGGCTACACCTTC.